This T cell receptor (beta chain) was found in a study of blood T cell repertoires in COVID-19. Study summary: Italy, Spain and the United States were the sources of the convalescent and acute COVID-19 samples. The cDNA or gDNA used as material had been derived from T cells, B-cell-depleted T cells, or PBMCs.

This CDR3 is 14 amino acids long. The J segment lost 7 bases and the V segment lost 6 bases, leaving 11 bases of the junction unmatched. Per the germline V gene, CDR1 is SEHNR and CDR2 is FQNEAQ (reference sequence). Under the authors' procedure: Reference gene primer amplification in the assay estimated nucleated cell counts. Sequencing used immunoSEQ multiplex PCR; TCRdb keeps in-frame clones, though not all of them. V and J calls and clone size are given by that table; D and trimming were obtained from the DNA. In the table there are about 98,000 clones, nearly 90% of which are singletons. This clonotype originated in a man between 70 and 80 years old with acute or convalescent COVID-19. Sequences were obtained from peripheral blood. The chain combines TRBV7-9 with TRBJ2-7, with 8 bases lining up with TRBD2. CDR3 protein: CASRSSTGGVEQYF. CDR3 coding DNA: TGTGCCAGCAGGTCCTCGACCGGGGGGGTAGAGCAGTACTTC. The full variable domain, in which reference TRBV7-9 and TRBJ2-7 provide the parts outside the CDR3, is DTGVSQNPRHKITKRGQNVTFRCDPISEHNRLYWYRQTLGQGPEFLTYFQNEAQLEKSRLLSDRFSAERPKGSFSTLEIQRTEQGDSAMYLCASRSSTGGVEQYFGPGTRLTVT.